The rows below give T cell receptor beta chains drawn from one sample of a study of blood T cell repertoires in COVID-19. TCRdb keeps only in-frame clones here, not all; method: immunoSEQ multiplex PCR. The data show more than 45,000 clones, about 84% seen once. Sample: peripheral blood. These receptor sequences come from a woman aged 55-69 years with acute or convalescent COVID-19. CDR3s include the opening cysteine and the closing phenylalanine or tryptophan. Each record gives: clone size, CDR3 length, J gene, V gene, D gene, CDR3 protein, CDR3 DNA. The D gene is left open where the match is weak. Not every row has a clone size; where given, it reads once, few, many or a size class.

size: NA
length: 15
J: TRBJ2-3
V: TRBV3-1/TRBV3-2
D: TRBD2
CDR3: CASSGLASGRDTQYF
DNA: TGTGCCAGCAGCGGGCTCGCTAGCGGGAGAGATACGCAGTATTTT

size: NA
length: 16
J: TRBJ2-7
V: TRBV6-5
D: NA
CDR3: CASSYGLAPSSYEQYF
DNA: TGTGCCAGCAGTTACGGGCTAGCCCCGAGCTCCTACGAGCAGTACTTC

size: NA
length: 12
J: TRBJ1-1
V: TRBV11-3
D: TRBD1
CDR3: CASSTGTEEAFF
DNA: TGTGCCAGCAGCACCGGGACAGAGGAAGCTTTCTTT

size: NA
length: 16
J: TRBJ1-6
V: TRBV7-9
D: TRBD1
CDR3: CASSLERTGGRSPLHF
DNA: TGTGCCAGCAGCTTAGAAAGGACAGGGGGACGATCACCCCTCCACTTT

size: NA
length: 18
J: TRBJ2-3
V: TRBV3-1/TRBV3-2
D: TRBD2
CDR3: CASSQVGLAGGSTDTQYF
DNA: TGTGCCAGCAGCCAAGTGGGACTAGCGGGGGGGAGCACAGATACGCAGTATTTT

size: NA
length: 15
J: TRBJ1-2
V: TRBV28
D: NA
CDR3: CASSAPGGRRYRYTF
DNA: TGTGCCAGCAGTGCCCCGGGGGGCAGGCGATACCGCTACACCTTC

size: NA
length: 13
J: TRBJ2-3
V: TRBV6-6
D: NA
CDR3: CASSWTSTDTQYF
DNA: TGTGCCAGCAGCTGGACTAGCACAGATACGCAGTATTTT

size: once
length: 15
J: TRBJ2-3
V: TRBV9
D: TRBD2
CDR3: CASSGGGLATDTQYF
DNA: TGTGCCAGCAGCGGAGGGGGACTAGCAACCGATACGCAGTATTTT

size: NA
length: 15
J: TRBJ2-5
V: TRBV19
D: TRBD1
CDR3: CASSIAAGGQETQYF
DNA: TGTGCCAGTAGTATAGCGGCAGGGGGACAAGAGACCCAGTACTTC

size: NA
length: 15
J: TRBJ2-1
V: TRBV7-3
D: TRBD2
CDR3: CASSSHGGKDNEQFF
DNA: TGTGCCAGCAGCTCCCACGGGGGGAAAGACAATGAGCAGTTCTTC

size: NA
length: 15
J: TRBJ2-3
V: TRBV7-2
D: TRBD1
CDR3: CASSLSPGGSDTQYF
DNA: TGTGCCAGCAGCCTTAGTCCAGGGGGCTCAGATACGCAGTATTTT

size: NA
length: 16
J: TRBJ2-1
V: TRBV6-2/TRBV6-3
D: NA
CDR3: CASSYGPGLSYNEQFF
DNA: TGTGCCAGCAGTTATGGTCCGGGACTCTCCTACAATGAGCAGTTCTTC

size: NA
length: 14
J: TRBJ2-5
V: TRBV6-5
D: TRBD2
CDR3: CASSLGLFQETQYF
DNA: TGTGCCAGCAGTTTGGGACTATTCCAAGAGACCCAGTACTTC

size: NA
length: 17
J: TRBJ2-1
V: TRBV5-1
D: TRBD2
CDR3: CASHPGLAGGPGNEQFF
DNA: TGCGCCAGCCATCCGGGACTAGCGGGAGGGCCCGGCAATGAGCAGTTCTTC

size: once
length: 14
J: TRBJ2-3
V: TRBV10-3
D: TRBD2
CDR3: CAIAGTSGTDTQYF
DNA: TGTGCCATCGCCGGGACTAGCGGCACAGATACGCAGTATTTT

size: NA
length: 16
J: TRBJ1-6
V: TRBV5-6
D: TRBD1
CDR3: CASSSPRGLTNSPLHF
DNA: TGTGCCAGCAGCTCCCCCAGGGGGCTTACTAATTCACCCCTCCACTTT

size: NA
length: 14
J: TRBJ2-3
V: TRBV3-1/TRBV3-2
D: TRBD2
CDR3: CASSLGGGTDTQYF
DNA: TGTGCCAGCAGCCTGGGGGGGGGCACAGATACGCAGTATTTT

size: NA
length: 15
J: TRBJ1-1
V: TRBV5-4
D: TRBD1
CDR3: CASSSGDRVGTEAFF
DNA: TGTGCCAGCAGCTCCGGAGACAGGGTGGGGACTGAAGCTTTCTTT

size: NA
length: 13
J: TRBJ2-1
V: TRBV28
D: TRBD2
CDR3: CASSLSGAVEQFF
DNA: TGTGCCAGCAGCCTAAGCGGGGCTGTCGAGCAGTTCTTC

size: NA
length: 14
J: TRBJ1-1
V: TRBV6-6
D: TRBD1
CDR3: CASSLDRGGTEAFF
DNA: TGTGCCAGCAGCCTTGACAGGGGCGGCACTGAAGCTTTCTTT

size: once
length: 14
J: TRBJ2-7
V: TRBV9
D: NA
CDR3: CASSRDQSSYEQYF
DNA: TGTGCCAGCAGCCGGGATCAAAGCTCCTACGAGCAGTACTTC

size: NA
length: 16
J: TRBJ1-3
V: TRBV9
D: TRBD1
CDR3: CASSVAPTGSGNTIYF
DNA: TGTGCCAGCAGCGTAGCCCCGACAGGGTCTGGAAACACCATATATTTT

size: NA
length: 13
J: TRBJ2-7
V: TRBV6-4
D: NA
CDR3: CASSDSGEYEQYF
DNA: TGTGCCAGCAGTGACTCCGGAGAGTACGAGCAGTACTTC

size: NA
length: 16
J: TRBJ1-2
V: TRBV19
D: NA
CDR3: CASSLAAGGRFYGYTF
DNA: TGTGCCAGTAGTCTGGCTGCGGGTGGCCGCTTCTATGGCTACACCTTC

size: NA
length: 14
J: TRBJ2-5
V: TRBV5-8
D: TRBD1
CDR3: CASSPGQGQETQYF
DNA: TGTGCCAGCAGCCCTGGACAGGGCCAAGAGACCCAGTACTTC

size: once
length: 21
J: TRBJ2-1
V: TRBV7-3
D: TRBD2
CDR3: CASSLEVRGLAGPSSYNEQFF
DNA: TGTGCCAGCAGCTTGGAGGTTAGGGGACTAGCGGGCCCTAGCTCCTACAATGAGCAGTTCTTC

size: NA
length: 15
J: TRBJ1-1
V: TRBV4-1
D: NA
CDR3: CASRTWAAENTEAFF
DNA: TGCGCCAGCAGGACGTGGGCAGCCGAGAACACTGAAGCTTTCTTT

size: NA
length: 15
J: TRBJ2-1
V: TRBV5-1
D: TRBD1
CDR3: CASTRGQGSYNEQFF
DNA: TGCGCCAGCACCCGTGGACAGGGATCCTACAATGAGCAGTTCTTC

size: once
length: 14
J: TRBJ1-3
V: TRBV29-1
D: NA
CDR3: CSVEDRFSGNTIYF
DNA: TGCAGCGTTGAAGATCGGTTCTCTGGAAACACCATATATTTT

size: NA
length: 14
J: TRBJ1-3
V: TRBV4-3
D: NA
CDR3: CASSHTVSGNTIYF
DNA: TGCGCCAGCAGCCATACAGTCTCTGGAAACACCATATATTTT

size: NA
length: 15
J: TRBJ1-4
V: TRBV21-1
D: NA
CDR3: CASSKAGRGNEKLFF
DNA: TGTGCCAGCAGCAAAGCAGGGAGGGGAAATGAAAAACTGTTTTTT

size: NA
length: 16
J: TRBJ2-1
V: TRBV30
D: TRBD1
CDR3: CAWSVVVLTGVGEQFF
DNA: TGTGCCTGGAGTGTAGTCGTACTTACAGGGGTGGGGGAGCAGTTCTTC

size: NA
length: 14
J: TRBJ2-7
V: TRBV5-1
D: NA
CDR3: CASSLTGWGYEQYF
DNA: TGCGCCAGCAGCTTGACAGGGTGGGGCTACGAGCAGTACTTC

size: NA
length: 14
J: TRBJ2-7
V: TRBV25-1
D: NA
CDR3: CASVEGGDPYEQYF
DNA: TGTGCCAGCGTCGAAGGGGGTGACCCCTACGAGCAGTACTTC

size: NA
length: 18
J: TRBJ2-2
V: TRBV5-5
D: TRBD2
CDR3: CASSLHGSGRARTGELFF
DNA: TGTGCCAGCAGCTTACATGGGAGCGGGAGGGCCCGCACCGGGGAGCTGTTTTTT

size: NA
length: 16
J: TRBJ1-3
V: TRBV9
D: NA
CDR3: CASSARDRRAGNTIYF
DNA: TGTGCCAGCAGCGCTAGAGACAGGCGAGCTGGAAACACCATATATTTT

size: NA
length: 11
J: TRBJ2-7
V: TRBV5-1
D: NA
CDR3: CASSLVDEQYF
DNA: TGCGCCAGCAGCTTGGTCGACGAGCAGTACTTC

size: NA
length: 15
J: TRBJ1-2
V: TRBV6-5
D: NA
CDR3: CASSYRGEFGYGYTF
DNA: TGTGCCAGCAGTTACCGTGGGGAGTTCGGCTATGGCTACACCTTC

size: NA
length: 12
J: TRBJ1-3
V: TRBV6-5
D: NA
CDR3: CATHSSGNTIYF
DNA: TGTGCCACCCACAGCTCTGGAAACACCATATATTTT

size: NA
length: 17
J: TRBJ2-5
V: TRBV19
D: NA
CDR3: CASSPEGGQPAGETQYF
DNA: TGTGCCAGTAGTCCGGAGGGCGGGCAGCCCGCCGGGGAGACCCAGTACTTC

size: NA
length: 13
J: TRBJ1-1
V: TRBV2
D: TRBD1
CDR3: CASRGQLNTEAFF
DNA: TGTGCCAGTAGGGGACAGTTGAACACTGAAGCTTTCTTT

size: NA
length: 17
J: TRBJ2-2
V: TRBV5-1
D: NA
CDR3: CASSSLGARGDTGELFF
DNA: TGCGCCAGCAGCTCCTTAGGGGCGCGGGGTGACACCGGGGAGCTGTTTTTT

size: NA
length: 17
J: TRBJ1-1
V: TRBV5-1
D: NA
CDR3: CASSSGLRGGFGTEAFF
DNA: TGCGCCAGCAGCTCGGGACTTAGAGGAGGGTTTGGCACTGAAGCTTTCTTT

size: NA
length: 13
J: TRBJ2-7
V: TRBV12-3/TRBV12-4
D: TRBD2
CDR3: CASSPGEGHEQYF
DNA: TGTGCCAGCAGCCCGGGGGAGGGCCACGAGCAGTACTTC

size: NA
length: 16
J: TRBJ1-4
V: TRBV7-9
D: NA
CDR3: CASSSDMGRGPEKLFF
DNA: TGTGCCAGCAGCTCAGACATGGGTAGAGGGCCTGAAAAACTGTTTTTT

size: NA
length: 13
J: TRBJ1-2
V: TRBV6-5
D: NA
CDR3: CASSYEGLDGYTF
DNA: TGTGCCAGCAGTTACGAGGGACTGGATGGCTACACCTTC

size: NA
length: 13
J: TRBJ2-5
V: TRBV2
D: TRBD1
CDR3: CASKDRDGETQYF
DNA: TGTGCCAGCAAGGACAGGGACGGGGAGACCCAGTACTTC

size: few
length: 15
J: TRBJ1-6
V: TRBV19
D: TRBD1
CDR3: CASSLSGTGDSPLHF
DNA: TGTGCCAGTAGTTTATCCGGGACAGGAGATTCACCCCTCCACTTT

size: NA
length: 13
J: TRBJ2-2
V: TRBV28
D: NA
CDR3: CASSLRVRGELFF
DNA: TGTGCCAGCAGTTTGAGGGTCAGGGGGGAGCTGTTTTTT

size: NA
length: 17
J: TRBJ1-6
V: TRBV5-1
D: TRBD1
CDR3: CASRPGQGAGYNSPLHF
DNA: TGCGCCAGCAGGCCGGGACAGGGGGCAGGCTATAATTCACCCCTCCACTTT

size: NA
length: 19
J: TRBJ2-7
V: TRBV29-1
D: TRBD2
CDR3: CSVRVRVLWRESLSYEQYF
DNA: TGCAGCGTTCGGGTCCGAGTCCTATGGCGGGAGTCTCTGTCCTACGAGCAGTACTTC

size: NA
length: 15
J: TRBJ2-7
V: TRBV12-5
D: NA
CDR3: CASGSRSFFGDEQYF
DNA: TGTGCTAGTGGTTCCCGATCATTTTTCGGTGACGAGCAGTACTTC